One sample yielded the 3 T cell receptor beta chains listed below, sequenced in a study of T cells after yellow fever vaccination. TCRdb fed the 5' RACE reads into MiXCR, producing one record per CDR3 protein. The sample comprises about 340,000 distinct CDR3 sequences, 8% to 10% of which are singletons, and roughly 18% rests with the top ten. The sample in question was PBMCs, obtained on the day of the first yellow fever vaccination. The source is a man younger than 30 who received the YFV17D yellow fever vaccine.

V gene TRBV18 combines with J gene TRBJ2-1, with D perhaps being TRBD1 or TRBD2 (5 bases each). The CDR3 has 12 amino acids. V lost 2 bases and J lost 9, with 8 bases in between. CDR1 and CDR2 from the germline V gene are KGHSH and LQKENI. CDR3 residues: CASSPGGPEQFF. DNA for the CDR3: TGTGCCAGCTCACCAGGGGGACCTGAGCAGTTCTTC.

This clonotype was detected many times. The chain links TRBV18 to TRBJ2-3; 9 positions match TRBD1. V lost 5 bases, J lost 3 bases, and 3 bases stayed unmatched. The CDR3 loop spans 14 amino acids. In germline, CDR1 is KGHSH, CDR2 LQKENI. For the CDR3, the DNA is TGTGCCAGCTCATCCGGGACAGGGACAGATACGCAGTATTTT. It encodes CASSSGTGTDTQYF.

CDR3 region: CASSQGAPTGVGTDTQYF. In DNA form, the CDR3 reads TGCGCCAGCAGCCAAGGGGCCCCGACAGGAGTCGGAACAGATACGCAGTATTTT. This chain joins TRBV4-1 and TRBJ2-3, with a tentative D call TRBD1 (6 bases). Trimming took off 1 base at V and 3 bases at J, with 20 bases between the two ends. The germline CDR1 and CDR2 sequences are MGHRA and YSYEKL. The CDR3 length is 18 residues.